Following are 30 T cell receptor beta chains from one sample sequenced in a study of cytomegalovirus exposure and HLA in healthy donors. The study ran its PCR with 60 Vbeta and 13 Jbeta primers. Repertoires were generated with immunoSEQ multiplex PCR, while TCRdb's copy carries only in-frame clones and drops some. The sample has about 180,000 clones; roughly three quarters are singletons. Sequenced sample: PBMCs. Receptors were obtained from a male donor in good health and CMV-seronegative.

The chain is built from TRBV7-2 and TRBJ2-7; maybe TRBD1 (6 bases). This CDR3 has 17 residues. Germline V gene lookup returns CDR1 SGHTA and CDR2 FQGNSA. Trimming removed 5 bases at V and 2 bases at J, with 22 bases between. This CDR3 is CASSVLPGTSAAYEQYF. The CDR3, as DNA: TGTGCCAGCAGCGTACTCCCCGGGACATCGGCCGCCTACGAGCAGTACTTC.

CDR3 nucleotide sequence: TGTGCCAGCAGCTTAGTTCAGGGCCCCCGCCGGCAGTACTTC. It is translated as CASSLVQGPRRQYF. The V call is TRBV11-2, the J call TRBJ2-7, with D perhaps matching TRBD1 (5 bases). V gave up 1 base and J gave up 9 bases, with 16 bases separating them. The germline V gene has CDR1 SGHAT and CDR2 FQNNGV. This CDR3 contains 14 residues.

This clone was seen more than once but under ten times. The chain uses TRBV7-9 and TRBJ2-3; 7 nucleotides line up with TRBD2. The junction had 10 bases not matched to a gene; V was cut back by 5 bases and J by 2 bases. CDR1 SEHNR and CDR2 FQNEAQ come from the germline V gene (reference sequence). This CDR3 comprises 16 residues. This CDR3 is CASSGRIGGITDTQYF. CDR3 coding DNA: TGTGCCAGCAGCGGCAGAATCGGGGGGATCACAGATACGCAGTATTTT. The whole variable domain, filled in from reference TRBV7-9 and TRBJ2-3, reads DTGVSQNPRHKITKRGQNVTFRCDPISEHNRLYWYRQTLGQGPEFLTYFQNEAQLEKSRLLSDRFSAERPKGSFSTLEIQRTEQGDSAMYLCASSGRIGGITDTQYFGPGTRLTVL.

The rearrangement links TRBV7-9 to TRBJ1-1; D call uncertain. V was shortened by 4 bases and J by 3 bases, with 9 bases between the two germline ends. The CDR3 is 13 residues long. In germline, CDR1 is SEHNR, CDR2 FQNEAQ (reference sequence). The CDR3 sequence is CASSYDGDTEAFF. The CDR3 bases are TGTGCCAGCAGCTATGACGGGGACACTGAAGCTTTCTTT. Full variable domain (remainder filled in from reference TRBV7-9 and TRBJ1-1): DTGVSQNPRHKITKRGQNVTFRCDPISEHNRLYWYRQTLGQGPEFLTYFQNEAQLEKSRLLSDRFSAERPKGSFSTLEIQRTEQGDSAMYLCASSYDGDTEAFFGQGTRLTVV.

In its sample, this clone was seen a few times. The sample contains more than one DNA sequence encoding this CDR3. The genes are TRBV30 and TRBJ2-5; D unresolved. With 4 bases removed from V and 5 bases from J, the gap between germline ends came to 5 bases. CDR3 length equals 10 residues. CDR1 GTSNPN and CDR2 SVGIG come from the germline V gene (reference sequence). CDR3 residues: CAWKRETQYF. In DNA form, the CDR3 reads TGTGCCTGGAAGAGGGAGACCCAGTACTTC.

This clone has just a few counts. The chain joins TRBV27 to TRBJ1-1; D remains ambiguous. The CDR3 contains 13 residues. Germline assignment: CDR1 MNHEY and CDR2 SMNVEV (reference sequence). V lost 3 bases and J 4 bases, leaving 9 bases between the germline ends. The CDR3 coding sequence is TGTGCCAGCAGTTTCGGGGAAAGCACTGAAGCTTTCTTT. Translating gives CASSFGESTEAFF.

The chain joins TRBV5-4 to TRBJ2-6, with 8 bases matching TRBD1. The CDR3 is made up of 16 amino acids. In germline, CDR1 is SGHNT, CDR2 YYREEE (reference sequence). Trimming took 4 bases from V and 0 from J; bases not matched to a gene: 3. The CDR3 sequence: CASSIDRGSGANVLTF. The CDR3 DNA sequence: TGTGCCAGCAGCATTGACAGGGGCTCTGGGGCCAACGTCCTGACTTTC.

The genes are TRBV9 and TRBJ2-1; 10 bases fit TRBD2. The CDR3 contains 20 residues. Germline-derived CDR1 and CDR2 are SGDLS and YYNGEE. V shed 0 bases and J 0 bases; nucleotides not matched to a gene: 12. CDR3: CASSVGLGSGGLSSYNEQFF. The CDR3 nucleotides are TGTGCCAGCAGCGTAGGGTTGGGTAGCGGGGGGTTAAGCTCCTACAATGAGCAGTTCTTC.

This clone was recorded once. This rearrangement joins TRBV5-5 to TRBJ2-5; TRBD2 matches at 7 bases. Germline values: CDR1 SGHKS, CDR2 YYEKEE (reference sequence). The CDR3 runs to 16 residues. V shed 4 bases and J 3 bases; nucleotides not matched to a gene: 12. CDR3 protein: CASSPRGGGRKETQYF. As DNA, the CDR3 is TGTGCCAGCAGCCCCCGTGGGGGAGGGCGAAAAGAGACCCAGTACTTC.

The chain is built from TRBV10-2 and TRBJ1-2; 10 bases line up with TRBD1. This CDR3 spans 14 amino acids. The germline V gene encodes CDR1 WSHSY and CDR2 SAAADI. V trimming: 4 bases; J trimming: 2 bases; junction bases outside the gene matches: 1. For the CDR3, the DNA is TGCGCCAGCAGTGCGGGACAGGGGAACTATGGCTACACCTTC. Translation: CASSAGQGNYGYTF.

The V gene is TRBV7-3, the J gene TRBJ1-3; no definite D call. V was shortened by 5 bases and J by 8 bases, with 13 bases between the two germline ends. The CDR3 has 13 amino acids. In germline, CDR1 is SGHTA, CDR2 FQGTGA. The CDR3 reads CASSQGPADTIYF. CDR3 nucleotide sequence: TGTGCCAGCAGCCAAGGCCCGGCGGACACCATATATTTT. The entire variable domain, with the rest obtained from reference TRBV7-3 and TRBJ1-3, is as follows: GAGVSQTPSNKVTEKGKYVELRCDPISGHTALYWYRQSLGQGPEFLIYFQGTGAADDSGLPNDRFFAVRPEGSVSTLKIQRTERGDSAVYLCASSQGPADTIYFGEGSWLTVV.

The rearrangement joins TRBV11-2 to TRBJ2-7; D may be TRBD1 (6 bases). Germline CDR1 and CDR2: SGHAT and FQNNGV. CDR3 length: 15 amino acids. V lost 1 base and J lost 2, with 12 bases in between. The CDR3 coding sequence is TGTGCCAGCAGCTTAGGTTCAGGGGTAACCTACGAGCAGTACTTC. It is translated as CASSLGSGVTYEQYF.

As for this clone: At one end, the junction sequence differs from germline, possibly due to a read error. This chain joins TRBV6-1 and TRBJ1-2; no firm D call. Germline lookup yields CDR1 MNHNS and CDR2 SASEGT. This CDR3 is built from 13 residues. CDR3 sequence: CASRADFNYDYTF. In nucleotides, the CDR3 is TGTGCCAGCAGGGCCGACTTTAACTATGACTACACCTTC.

V usage is TRBV5-1 and J usage is TRBJ2-7; D perhaps matches TRBD1 (5 bases). The CDR3 is 15 residues long. Germline CDR1 SGHRS, CDR2 YFSETQ. The germline V and J ends were trimmed by 1 base and 5 bases, with 16 bases remaining between them. CDR3 loop: CASSLIQGSGNEQYF. CDR3 sequence (DNA): TGCGCCAGCAGCTTGATCCAGGGCTCGGGCAACGAGCAGTACTTC.

The V call is TRBV7-9, the J call TRBJ2-1, with 11 bases matching TRBD2. Unmatched junction bases numbered 7, after V lost 6 bases and J lost 9 bases. The CDR3 has 14 amino acids. The germline V gene encodes CDR1 SEHNR and CDR2 FQNEAQ (reference sequence). The CDR3 nucleotides read TGTGCCAGCAGTAGCGGGGGGGCCCTCGTTGAGCAGTTCTTC. Protein: CASSSGGALVEQFF.

Only one count was recorded for this clone. The gene calls are TRBV11-1 and TRBJ1-3; D is perhaps TRBD1 (5 bases). Germline CDR1 and CDR2: SGHAT and FQDESV (reference sequence). The CDR3 consists of 19 residues. Trimming removed 3 bases from V and 0 bases from J, with 21 bases in between. Here the CDR3 reads CASSFSLREESVSGNTIYF. DNA for the CDR3: TGTGCCAGCAGCTTCTCACTCAGGGAGGAATCCGTCTCTGGAAACACCATATATTTT.

V is TRBV28 and J is TRBJ2-7; D perhaps matches TRBD1 (6 bases). V was pared by 8 bases and J by 0 bases, with 14 bases between. Germline-derived CDR1 and CDR2 are MDHEN and SYDVKM. The CDR3 has 14 residues. The CDR3 DNA is TGTGCCAGCTCTAGGGACACCGCCTCCTACGAGCAGTACTTC. The encoded protein is CASSRDTASYEQYF.

The chain employs TRBV28 and TRBJ2-1; 8 bases are a match to TRBD2. This CDR3 region has 16 residues. The germline CDR1 and CDR2 sequences are MDHEN and SYDVKM. V lost 7 bases, J lost 7 bases, and 15 bases stayed unmatched. CDR3 nucleotides: TGTGCCAGCATGCCCCCTGGGAGCGGGAGAGTGAATGAGCAGTTCTTC. Its translation: CASMPPGSGRVNEQFF.

This clone was counted between two and nine times. The rearrangement joins TRBV7-9 to TRBJ1-6; 8 bases fit TRBD1. CDR3 length: 16 amino acids. The trim removed 5 bases at V and 5 bases at J, leaving 8 bases unmatched. In germline, CDR1 is SEHNR, CDR2 FQNEAQ (reference sequence). The CDR3 DNA sequence: TGTGCCAGCAGCAGATGGACAGGGCGGGATAATTCACCCCTCCACTTT. Amino acid sequence: CASSRWTGRDNSPLHF. The full variable domain, its missing parts supplied by reference TRBV7-9 and TRBJ1-6, is DTGVSQNPRHKITKRGQNVTFRCDPISEHNRLYWYRQTLGQGPEFLTYFQNEAQLEKSRLLSDRFSAERPKGSFSTLEIQRTEQGDSAMYLCASSRWTGRDNSPLHFGNGTRLTVT.

The chain couples TRBV6-1 to TRBJ2-7; maybe TRBD2 (6 bases). This CDR3 spans 15 amino acids. The V gene lost 2 bases and the J gene lost 3 bases, with 14 bases spanning the gap. Looked up from germline, CDR1 is MNHNS and CDR2 is SASEGT. CDR3 loop: CASSEWRGDGYEQYF. CDR3 nucleotides: TGTGCCAGCAGTGAATGGAGGGGAGATGGCTACGAGCAGTACTTC.

The rearrangement uses TRBV29-1 and TRBJ2-5, with 7 bases lining up with TRBD1. Germline trimming cut 5 bases from V and 2 bases from J; bases unmatched to any gene: 11. The CDR3 has 15 residues. CDR1 is SQVTM and CDR2 is ANQGSEA in the germline V gene. CDR3 nucleotide sequence: TGCAGCGTTTCCCTGCCCGGCAGGGGGCAAGAGACCCAGTACTTC. Protein product: CSVSLPGRGQETQYF.

The chain links TRBV4-3 to TRBJ2-1; D perhaps matches TRBD2 (6 bases). Germline V CDR1 and CDR2: LGHNA, YSLEER. V dropped 2 bases and J dropped 12 bases, with 20 bases sitting between them. CDR3 length: 15 amino acids. The CDR3 DNA is TGCGCCAGCAGCCAATGGGACTCGTTGGGGTTCGGGCAGTTCTTC. This encodes CASSQWDSLGFGQFF.

V is TRBV6-1 and J is TRBJ2-7; D not certain. Trimming left V 6 bases short and J 3 bases short, with 9 bases between. The CDR3 spans 12 residues. CDR1 is MNHNS, CDR2 SASEGT, per germline. Here the CDR3 reads CASRRPFYEQYF. As DNA, the CDR3 is TGTGCCAGCAGGCGGCCCTTCTACGAGCAGTACTTC.

This chain uses TRBV6-6 with TRBJ1-1; D uncertain. There are 14 residues in the CDR3. The germline gives CDR1 MNHNY, CDR2 SVGAGI (reference sequence). V was pared by 2 bases and J by 2 bases, with 9 bases between. DNA of the CDR3: TGTGCCAGCAGTTACGGAGGGCCTAACACTGAAGCTTTCTTT. Protein: CASSYGGPNTEAFF.

The chain couples TRBV28 to TRBJ2-1; 10 positions agree with TRBD2. The CDR3 runs to 14 residues. The germline V gene encodes CDR1 MDHEN and CDR2 SYDVKM. V lost 6 bases and J lost 4; bases outside the gene matches: 3. The CDR3 nucleotides are TGTGCCAGCAGCGGACTAGCGGTGTACAATGAGCAGTTCTTC. Protein: CASSGLAVYNEQFF.

The chain joins TRBV19 to TRBJ1-2; 10 bases map to TRBD1. The J segment lost 6 bases and the V segment lost 3 bases, leaving 13 bases of the junction unmatched. Germline loops: CDR1 LNHDA, CDR2 SQIVND (reference sequence). The CDR3 length is 17 residues. The CDR3 region is CASSMTLSGTGVDGYTF. The CDR3 DNA sequence: TGTGCCAGTAGTATGACCCTTTCCGGGACAGGGGTCGATGGCTACACCTTC.

This clone was observed once. The gene calls are TRBV18 and TRBJ1-6; TRBD1 matches 7 bases. Losses at the gene ends were 6 bases for V and 2 bases for J; bases not matched to a gene: 10. The CDR3 contains 17 residues. Germline V gene data show CDR1 as KGHSH and CDR2 as LQKENI. Here the CDR3 reads CASSPRTGGTYNSPLHF. The DNA for the CDR3 is TGTGCCAGCTCCCCGAGGACAGGTGGGACCTATAATTCACCCCTCCACTTT.

There are a few counts of this clone. The chain couples TRBV7-9 to TRBJ2-1; 8 nucleotides line up with TRBD2. CDR1 is SEHNR and CDR2 is FQNEAQ in the germline V gene (reference sequence). Germline trimming cut 5 bases from V and 8 bases from J; bases unmatched to any gene: 14. The CDR3 sequence is 16 residues long. Here the CDR3 reads CASSPRFSGSGDEQFF. CDR3 nucleotides: TGTGCCAGCAGCCCCAGATTCAGCGGGAGTGGAGATGAGCAGTTCTTC. The entire variable domain, with the rest obtained from reference TRBV7-9 and TRBJ2-1, is as follows: DTGVSQNPRHKITKRGQNVTFRCDPISEHNRLYWYRQTLGQGPEFLTYFQNEAQLEKSRLLSDRFSAERPKGSFSTLEIQRTEQGDSAMYLCASSPRFSGSGDEQFFGPGTRLTVL.

This clone was observed a handful of times. This sequence joins TRBV10-3 and TRBJ2-2, with 8 bases lining up with TRBD1. Germline CDR1 reads ENHRY; CDR2 reads SYGVKD. The trim removed 3 bases at V and 6 bases at J, leaving 6 bases unmatched. This CDR3 is built from 15 residues. The CDR3 reads CAISEPVQGAGELFF. CDR3 bases: TGTGCCATCAGTGAACCGGTACAGGGGGCCGGGGAGCTGTTTTTT.

The CDR3 DNA reads TGTGCCAGCAGCGTAGGAGGGGCGGCTAGCGGGGTTAATGAGCAGTTCTTC. Its protein is CASSVGGAASGVNEQFF. The chain carries TRBV9 and TRBJ2-1; TRBD2 matches at 9 bases. Germline CDR1 is SGDLS and CDR2 is YYNGEE. V lost 0 bases, J lost 7 bases, and 11 bases stayed unmatched. The CDR3 consists of 17 residues.